This passage covers 20 T cell receptor beta chains from one sample sequenced in a study of naive and memory T cell subsets. Study outcomes and limitations: Naive repertoires, especially CD8, held a few larger clonotypes, possibly memory cells re-expressing CD45RA.

Both TRBC1 and TRBC2 were covered by a beta constant-region primer of two equimolar oligonucleotides. Four rounds of PCR amplified the ligated cDNA using nested alpha and beta constant-region primers plus SP2. Each CDR3 protein is one row after TCRdb ran MiXCR on the UMI-ligation and nested PCR reads. The data show 130,000 to 150,000 distinct CDR3 sequences, roughly 20% seen once. Which antigens these TCRs recognize remains unknown. The sequencing input was naive CD4+ T cells from blood. The source is a human donor in good health.

This clonotype appeared a few times. The gene calls are TRBV19 and TRBJ2-2; either TRBD1 or TRBD2 may supply D (5 bases each). The CDR3 consists of 15 residues. CDR1 is LNHDA, CDR2 SQIVND, per germline (reference sequence). V dropped 3 bases and J dropped 5 bases, with 13 bases sitting between them. The CDR3 DNA reads as TGTGCCAGTAGTATCCAGGGTACGGGGACCGGGGAGCTGTTTTTT. Translation gives CASSIQGTGTGELFF. Full variable domain (missing parts from reference TRBV19 and TRBJ2-2): DGGITQSPKYLFRKEGQNVTLSCEQNLNHDAMYWYRQDPGQGLRLIYYSQIVNDFQKGDIAEGYSVSREKKESFPLTVTSAQKNPTAFYLCASSIQGTGTGELFFGEGSRLTVL.

The table lists this clonotype with many counts. The V gene is TRBV19, the J gene TRBJ1-5, with 7 bases that match TRBD1. The V gene's germline CDR1 is LNHDA and CDR2 SQIVND (reference sequence). The CDR3 runs to 14 residues. J gave up 5 bases and V 5 bases, and 6 bases lay outside the gene matches. CDR3 sequence: CASSAQGNDQPQHF. The CDR3 nucleotides read TGTGCCAGTAGTGCACAGGGGAACGATCAGCCCCAGCATTTT.

Only a few counts were recorded for this clonotype. The chain joins TRBV4-3 to TRBJ2-2; D is perhaps TRBD1 or TRBD2 (5 bases each). CDR3 size: 12 residues. Germline V gene lookup returns CDR1 LGHNA and CDR2 YSLEER. V lost 3 bases and J 6 bases, leaving 5 bases between the germline ends. The DNA for the CDR3 is TGCGCCAGCAGCCAGGGACCCGGGGAGCTGTTTTTT. It specifies CASSQGPGELFF.

This clonotype was detected many times. The chain employs TRBV18 and TRBJ1-1, with 11 bases that match TRBD1. Trimming removed 5 bases from V and 4 bases from J; junction bases left unmatched: 6. The CDR3 has 15 residues. Germline lookup yields CDR1 KGHSH and CDR2 LQKENI. The DNA of the CDR3 is TGTGCCAGCTCATTCGGACAGGGGGCGAGCACTGAAGCTTTCTTT. Protein product: CASSFGQGASTEAFF.

The chain couples TRBV29-1 to TRBJ2-5; TRBD1 or TRBD2 may be the D gene (5 bases each). Germline CDR1 SQVTM, CDR2 ANQGSEA. Trimming cost V 4 bases and J 2 bases, with 11 bases left between them. This CDR3 has 13 residues. CDR3 DNA: TGCAGCGTTGGCGAGGGGAAACAAGAGACCCAGTACTTC. Encoded protein: CSVGEGKQETQYF.

This sequence joins TRBV18 and TRBJ2-4; D is perhaps TRBD2 (5 bases). The CDR3 is 13 amino acids. V gave up 1 base and J gave up 8 bases, with 9 bases separating them. In germline, CDR1 is KGHSH, CDR2 LQKENI. The CDR3 sequence is CASSPREGDIQYF. In DNA form, the CDR3 reads TGTGCCAGCTCACCACGAGAGGGAGACATTCAGTACTTC.

This clonotype was detected only once. The DNA for the CDR3 is TGTGCCAGCTCACCGACTCAGGGGATGAGCAATCAGCCCCAGCATTTT. It is translated as CASSPTQGMSNQPQHF. The chain is built from TRBV18 and TRBJ1-5; tentative D call: TRBD1 (6 bases). V lost 3 bases and J 1 base, leaving 13 bases between the germline ends. CDR1 is KGHSH, CDR2 LQKENI, per germline. The CDR3 consists of 16 residues.

This clonotype was detected ten times or more. V usage is TRBV28 and J usage is TRBJ2-3; 9 nucleotides match TRBD2. Germline CDR1 and CDR2: MDHEN and SYDVKM. The CDR3 runs to 14 residues. V was clipped by 2 bases and J by 5 bases; unmatched bases: 2. CDR3 region: CASSLTTSGDTQYF. For the CDR3, the DNA is TGTGCCAGCAGTTTAACGACTAGCGGAGATACGCAGTATTTT.

The chain is built from TRBV6-5 and TRBJ2-1, with TRBD2 matching over 11 bases. J lost 0 bases, V lost 2 bases, and 6 bases had no gene match. This CDR3 has 18 residues. CDR1 and CDR2 (germline): MNHEY, SVGAGI. The CDR3 DNA sequence: TGTGCCAGCAGTTACCTAGCGGGGGGCCTCAGCTCCTACAATGAGCAGTTCTTC. It yields the protein CASSYLAGGLSSYNEQFF.

The chain carries TRBV5-1 and TRBJ1-1; D not resolved. This CDR3 is built from 14 residues. Between the trimmed V and J ends, which lost 2 bases and 1 base, there was a span of 9 bases. CDR1 and CDR2 (germline): SGHRS, YFSETQ. In nucleotides, the CDR3 is TGCGCCAGCAGCTTCATTTGGGAGAACACTGAAGCTTTCTTT. This encodes CASSFIWENTEAFF.

The table lists this clonotype with a few counts. This chain uses TRBV6-6 with TRBJ2-7; D is undetermined. The germline gives CDR1 MNHNY, CDR2 SVGAGI (reference sequence). The CDR3 runs 13 residues. V lost 3 bases and J 0 bases, leaving 6 bases between the germline ends. CDR3 bases: TGTGCCAGCAGTTATGAGCGCTCCTACGAGCAGTACTTC. The encoded protein is CASSYERSYEQYF.

This clonotype turned up a few times. The V call is TRBV24-1, the J call TRBJ2-3; TRBD2 is a possible D gene (6 bases). The germline V gene encodes CDR1 KGHDR and CDR2 SFDVKD. The CDR3 covers 14 residues. Trimming removed 6 bases at V and 5 bases at J, with 14 bases between. The CDR3 DNA reads TGTGCCACCAGTAGGACGGGGGTGGAAGATACGCAGTATTTT. Translated, it gives CATSRTGVEDTQYF.

In this sample, this clonotype turned up many times. The gene calls are TRBV6-1 and TRBJ2-7; 10 nucleotides agree with TRBD1. Germline CDR1 and CDR2: MNHNS and SASEGT. This CDR3 is 20 amino acids long. With V trimmed by 6 bases and J by 0 bases, 20 bases remained unmatched. The CDR3 region has the DNA TGTGCCAGCAGGGGGGGGGACAGGGGCCGTTTTTCCTCCCTCTCCTACGAGCAGTACTTC. Translating gives CASRGGDRGRFSSLSYEQYF.

This rearrangement joins TRBV20-1 to TRBJ2-7; TRBD2 might be the D (6 bases). This CDR3 spans 15 amino acids. With 0 bases removed from V and 5 bases from J, the gap between germline ends came to 17 bases. CDR1 is DFQATT and CDR2 is SNEGSKA in the germline V gene (reference sequence). The CDR3 sequence is CSARDTRRVSDEQYF. The DNA for the CDR3 is TGCAGTGCTAGAGATACTCGGAGGGTTTCTGACGAGCAGTACTTC.

V usage is TRBV6-5 and J usage is TRBJ2-1, with a tentative D call TRBD1 (8 bases). The CDR3 totals 21 residues. V was clipped by 4 bases and J by 3 bases, with 31 bases between them. Germline CDR1 reads MNHEY; CDR2 reads SVGAGI. This CDR3 is CASSSTILGQGAERDYNEQFF. In DNA, the CDR3 is TGTGCCAGCAGTTCTACTATACTTGGGCAGGGGGCCGAGCGGGACTACAATGAGCAGTTCTTC.

Only a few counts were recorded for this clonotype. The chain recombines TRBV6-2 or TRBV6-3 with TRBJ2-1; 9 positions match TRBD2. CDR1 MNHEY and CDR2 SVGEGT come from the germline V gene. This CDR3 region has 16 residues. V trimming: 0 bases; J trimming: 7 bases; junction bases outside the gene matches: 7. The CDR3 sequence: CASSYSELAGWNEQFF. The CDR3 bases are TGTGCCAGCAGTTACTCGGAGCTAGCGGGATGGAATGAGCAGTTCTTC.

The chain links TRBV29-1 to TRBJ1-1, with TRBD1 identical over 7 bases. This CDR3 spans 12 amino acids. Germline values: CDR1 SQVTM, CDR2 ANQGSEA. J lost 5 bases, V lost 5 bases, and 5 bases had no gene match. The CDR3 coding sequence is TGCAGCGTTAGGACAGGTTGGACTGAAGCTTTCTTT. Protein: CSVRTGWTEAFF.

A single count supports this clonotype. The chain employs TRBV6-2 or TRBV6-3 and TRBJ2-2; unclear D gene. CDR1 and CDR2 (germline): MNHEY, SVGEGT. The V and J ends lost 2 bases and 1 base respectively, with 5 bases between them. The CDR3 sequence is 14 residues long. CDR3 loop: CASSYIRNTGELFF. The CDR3 DNA reads as TGTGCCAGCAGTTACATCAGGAACACCGGGGAGCTGTTTTTT.

This clonotype has a handful of counts. The chain is built from TRBV5-1 and TRBJ2-6; D not certain. The CDR3 length is 15 residues. The V gene lost 6 bases and the J gene lost 0 bases, with 10 bases spanning the gap. Germline assignment: CDR1 SGHRS and CDR2 YFSETQ. The CDR3 spells CASTPTTSGANVLTF. The DNA of the CDR3 is TGCGCCAGCACCCCAACTACCTCTGGGGCCAACGTCCTGACTTTC.

The chain recombines TRBV20-1 with TRBJ2-3, with unresolved D. CDR1 is DFQATT, CDR2 SNEGSKA, per germline (reference sequence). The CDR3 runs to 14 residues. V lost 6 bases and J 0 bases, leaving 13 bases between the germline ends. The CDR3: CSAWTSPSTDTQYF. The CDR3 coding sequence is TGCAGTGCCTGGACGAGCCCTAGCACAGATACGCAGTATTTT.